The 15 T cell receptor beta chains in this list originate from one sample, sequenced in a study of cytomegalovirus exposure and HLA in healthy donors. PCR used 60 Vbeta primers and 13 Jbeta primers. TCRdb's copy holds only in-frame clones and misses some; the assay was immunoSEQ multiplex PCR. This table holds around 160,000 clones, more than 65% found once. Sequencing input: PBMCs. These receptors were obtained from a man aged 18 to 29 in good health and CMV-seropositive.

The chain uses TRBV5-1 and TRBJ1-1, with unresolved D. V lost 2 bases and J 7 bases, leaving 6 bases between the germline ends. The CDR3 length is 11 residues. Per germline, CDR1 SGHRS and CDR2 YFSETQ. CDR3: CASSFGSEAFF. CDR3 in DNA: TGCGCCAGCAGCTTCGGGAGTGAAGCTTTCTTT.

V gene TRBV5-6 combines with J gene TRBJ1-4; D might be TRBD1 (5 bases). CDR3 length equals 14 residues. Germline V CDR1 and CDR2: SGHDT, YYEEEE. V shed 2 bases and J shed 3 bases, with 8 bases lying between them. CDR3 nucleotide sequence: TGTGCCAGCAGCTTACGGGGGGCTAATGAAAAACTGTTTTTT. Encoded protein: CASSLRGANEKLFF. The variable domain in full, with the rest retrieved from reference TRBV5-6 and TRBJ1-4, is DAGVTQSPTHLIKTRGQQVTLRCSPKSGHDTVSWYQQALGQGPQFIFQYYEEEERQRGNFPDRFSGHQFPNYSSELNVNALLLGDSALYLCASSLRGANEKLFFGSGTQLSVL.

The genes are TRBV14 and TRBJ1-1; the D gene is possibly TRBD1 (5 bases). Per the germline V gene, CDR1 is SGHDN and CDR2 is FVKESK. Trimming shortened V by 1 base and J by 11 bases, and 14 bases separated the two germline ends. The CDR3 is 13 amino acids. CDR3 protein: CASSQVTGVSAFF. The DNA for the CDR3 is TGTGCCAGCAGCCAAGTTACGGGGGTCTCGGCTTTCTTT.

This chain joins TRBV6-1 and TRBJ2-3; unclear D gene. The CDR3 runs 12 residues. CDR1 MNHNS and CDR2 SASEGT come from the germline V gene. V was pared by 8 bases and J by 1 base, with 7 bases between. CDR3: CASRAGTDTQYF. The CDR3 nucleotides read TGTGCCAGCCGCGCGGGCACAGATACGCAGTATTTT.

This chain links TRBV19 with TRBJ1-1; TRBD1 aligns across 9 bases. Germline trimming cut 8 bases from V and 4 bases from J; bases unmatched to any gene: 5. CDR1 and CDR2 from the germline V gene are LNHDA and SQIVND (reference sequence). The CDR3 spans 13 residues. The CDR3 loop is CASGPDRGTEAFF. The CDR3 DNA reads as TGTGCCAGTGGTCCGGACAGGGGCACTGAAGCTTTCTTT.

The genes are TRBV4-1 and TRBJ2-3, with TRBD1 matching 9 bases. This CDR3 comprises 14 residues. The germline V gene encodes CDR1 MGHRA and CDR2 YSYEKL. The trim removed 1 base at V and 10 bases at J, leaving 6 bases unmatched. CDR3 in amino acids: CASSQGPRDRAQYF. The DNA for the CDR3 is TGCGCCAGCAGCCAAGGCCCACGGGACAGGGCGCAGTATTTT.

The gene calls are TRBV25-1 and TRBJ1-2, with TRBD1 matching over 8 bases. This CDR3 is 13 amino acids long. The germline gives CDR1 MGHDK, CDR2 SYGVNS. Unmatched junction bases numbered 1, after V lost 4 bases and J lost 3 bases. CDR3 nucleotides: TGTGCCAGCAGTGGGGGACAGGACTATGGCTACACCTTC. Translating gives CASSGGQDYGYTF.

This chain connects TRBV9 to TRBJ1-1; D remains unclear. Germline CDR1 reads SGDLS; CDR2 reads YYNGEE. This CDR3 has 13 residues. Trimming removed 3 bases at V and 1 base at J, with 7 bases between. In nucleotides, the CDR3 is TGTGCCAGCAGCGCCCAGGAGAACACTGAAGCTTTCTTT. Translating gives CASSAQENTEAFF.

The CDR3 protein is CASSGDRADEQYV. CDR3 DNA: TGTGCCAGTAGCGGGGACAGGGCTGATGAGCAGTACGTC. The chain links TRBV19 to TRBJ2-7, with 9 bases matching TRBD1. Germline CDR1 and CDR2: LNHDA and SQIVND (reference sequence). This CDR3 has 13 amino acids. V was pared by 6 bases and J by 7 bases, with 7 bases of the junction left unmatched.

This clone was found a few times. The rearrangement joins TRBV19 to TRBJ1-1; D uncertain. In germline, CDR1 is LNHDA, CDR2 SQIVND (reference sequence). V was clipped by 9 bases and J by 0 bases, with 8 bases between them. The CDR3 totals 12 residues. CDR3 amino acids: CASGVMNTEAFF. The CDR3, as DNA: TGTGCCAGCGGGGTGATGAACACTGAAGCTTTCTTT.

The chain links TRBV7-8 to TRBJ1-5; 10 bases fit TRBD1. V was pared by 5 bases and J by 7 bases, with 5 bases of the junction left unmatched. There are 14 residues in the CDR3. Germline-derived CDR1 and CDR2 are SGHVS and FQNEAQ. Here the CDR3 reads CASSAGTGEQPQHF. The DNA of the CDR3 is TGTGCCAGCAGCGCCGGGACAGGGGAACAGCCCCAGCATTTT.

This chain links TRBV10-3 with TRBJ1-2; D gene unclear. This CDR3 region has 14 residues. The ends were cut back, 5 bases at V and 8 bases at J, with 18 bases in the middle. Germline V gene data show CDR1 as ENHRY and CDR2 as SYGVKD. The CDR3 is CAISTYSLSGGYTF. CDR3 in DNA: TGTGCCATCAGTACCTATAGCCTGTCTGGAGGCTACACCTTC.

The rearrangement links TRBV9 to TRBJ2-7; TRBD1 is a possible D gene (6 bases). The germline V gene has CDR1 SGDLS and CDR2 YYNGEE. The CDR3 sequence is 14 residues long. Deletions cut 4 bases from V and 3 bases from J, with 14 bases between. CDR3 sequence (DNA): TGTGCCAGCAGCCCCGGTGAGGGGGTCTACGAGCAGTACGTC. It codes for CASSPGEGVYEQYV.

The sample holds a few counts of this clone. The rearrangement links TRBV19 to TRBJ1-1; the match to TRBD1 covers 9 bases. This CDR3 is built from 16 residues. CDR1 LNHDA and CDR2 SQIVND come from the germline V gene (reference sequence). V was pared by 7 bases and J by 4 bases, with 13 bases of the junction left unmatched. CDR3 sequence reads: CASKPGQGGLGTEAFF. CDR3 coding DNA: TGTGCCAGTAAACCGGGACAGGGAGGTCTGGGCACTGAAGCTTTCTTT.

The chain couples TRBV25-1 to TRBJ1-5, with D possibly matching TRBD1 (5 bases). The CDR3 extends over 13 amino acids. The germline V gene has CDR1 MGHDK and CDR2 SYGVNS. Trimming took off 5 bases at V and 1 base at J, with 6 bases between the two ends. CDR3 sequence reads: CASSPGSNQPQHF. As DNA, the CDR3 is TGTGCCAGCAGTCCAGGGAGCAATCAGCCCCAGCATTTT.